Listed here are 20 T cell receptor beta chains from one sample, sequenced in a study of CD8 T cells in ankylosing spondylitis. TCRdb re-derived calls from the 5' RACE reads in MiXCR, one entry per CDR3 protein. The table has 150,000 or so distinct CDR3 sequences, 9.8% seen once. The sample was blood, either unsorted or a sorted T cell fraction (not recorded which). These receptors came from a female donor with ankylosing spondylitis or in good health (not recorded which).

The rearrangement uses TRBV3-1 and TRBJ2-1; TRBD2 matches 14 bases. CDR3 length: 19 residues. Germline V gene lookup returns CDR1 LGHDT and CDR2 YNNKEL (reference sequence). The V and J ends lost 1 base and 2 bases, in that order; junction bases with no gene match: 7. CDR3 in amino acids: CASSQGGLAGVTPYNEQFF. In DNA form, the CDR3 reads TGTGCCAGCAGCCAAGGGGGACTAGCGGGAGTAACCCCCTACAATGAGCAGTTCTTC.

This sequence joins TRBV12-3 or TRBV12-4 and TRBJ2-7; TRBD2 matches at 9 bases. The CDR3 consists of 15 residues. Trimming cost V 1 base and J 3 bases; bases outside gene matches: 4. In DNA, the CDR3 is TGTGCCAGCAGTTTAGAGGCTAGCGGGATCTACGAGCAGTACTTC. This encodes CASSLEASGIYEQYF.

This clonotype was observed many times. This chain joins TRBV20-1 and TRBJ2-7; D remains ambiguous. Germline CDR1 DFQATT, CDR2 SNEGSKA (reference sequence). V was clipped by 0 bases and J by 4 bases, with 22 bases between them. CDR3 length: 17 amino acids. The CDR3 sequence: CSARDGSPRTRNYEQYF. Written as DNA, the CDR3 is TGCAGTGCTAGAGATGGGTCGCCTCGCACCCGGAATTACGAGCAGTACTTC.

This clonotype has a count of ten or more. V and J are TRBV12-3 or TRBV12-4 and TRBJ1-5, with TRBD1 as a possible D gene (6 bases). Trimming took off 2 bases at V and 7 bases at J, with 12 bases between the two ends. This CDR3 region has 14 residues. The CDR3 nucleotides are TGTGCCAGCAGTTTATCCAGGGGAGGACAGCCCCAGCATTTT. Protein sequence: CASSLSRGGQPQHF.

CDR3 in amino acids: CASSLVSVYEQYF. The DNA for the CDR3 is TGTGCCAGCAGCTTAGTATCCGTTTACGAGCAGTACTTC. The rearrangement uses TRBV7-9 and TRBJ2-7; D not resolved. The CDR3 totals 13 residues. Germline V gene sequence: CDR1 SEHNR, CDR2 FQNEAQ (reference sequence). The V gene lost 1 base and the J gene lost 4 bases, with 8 bases spanning the gap.

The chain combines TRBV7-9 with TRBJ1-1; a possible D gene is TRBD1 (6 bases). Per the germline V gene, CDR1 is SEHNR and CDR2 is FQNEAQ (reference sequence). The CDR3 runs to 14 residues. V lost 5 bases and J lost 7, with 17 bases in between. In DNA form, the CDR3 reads TGTGCCAGCAGCCCAGGGGAGGGGTGGGGTGAAGCTTTCTTT. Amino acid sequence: CASSPGEGWGEAFF.

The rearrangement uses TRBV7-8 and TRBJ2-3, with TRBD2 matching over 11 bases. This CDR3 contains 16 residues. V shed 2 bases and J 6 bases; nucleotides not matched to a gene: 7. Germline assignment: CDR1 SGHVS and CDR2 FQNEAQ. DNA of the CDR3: TGTGCCAGCAGCTTATCCCAACTAGCGGGAGTCGATACGCAGTATTTT. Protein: CASSLSQLAGVDTQYF.

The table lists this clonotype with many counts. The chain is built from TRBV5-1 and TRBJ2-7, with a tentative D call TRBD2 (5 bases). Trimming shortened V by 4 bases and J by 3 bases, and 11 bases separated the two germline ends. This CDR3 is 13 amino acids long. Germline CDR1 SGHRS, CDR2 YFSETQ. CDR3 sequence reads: CASSTGLNYEQYF. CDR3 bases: TGCGCCAGCAGCACCGGACTTAACTACGAGCAGTACTTC.

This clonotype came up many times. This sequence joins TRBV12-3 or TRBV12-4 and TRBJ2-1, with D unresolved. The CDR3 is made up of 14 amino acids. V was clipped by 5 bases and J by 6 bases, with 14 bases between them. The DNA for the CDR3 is TGTGCCAGCAGTCAGGTAACCCCAGCCAATGAGCAGTTCTTC. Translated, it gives CASSQVTPANEQFF.

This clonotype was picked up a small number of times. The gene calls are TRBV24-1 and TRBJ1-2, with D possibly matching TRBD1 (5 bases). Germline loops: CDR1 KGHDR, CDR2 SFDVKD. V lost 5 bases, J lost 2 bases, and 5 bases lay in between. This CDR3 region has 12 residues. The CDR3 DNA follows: TGTGCCACCAGTGCAGGGAACTATGGCTACACCTTC. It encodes CATSAGNYGYTF.

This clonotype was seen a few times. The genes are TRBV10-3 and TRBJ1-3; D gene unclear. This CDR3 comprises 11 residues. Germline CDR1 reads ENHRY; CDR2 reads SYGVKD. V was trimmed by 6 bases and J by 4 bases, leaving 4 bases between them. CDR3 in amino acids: CAIRLGNTIYF. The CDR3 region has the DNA TGTGCCATCAGACTCGGAAACACCATATATTTT.

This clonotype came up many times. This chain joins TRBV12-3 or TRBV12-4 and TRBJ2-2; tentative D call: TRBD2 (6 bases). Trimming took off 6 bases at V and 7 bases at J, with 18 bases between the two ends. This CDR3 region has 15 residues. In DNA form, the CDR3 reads TGTGCCAGCAGCAGGGACTTTGGTGTCATCGGGGAGCTGTTTTTT. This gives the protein CASSRDFGVIGELFF.

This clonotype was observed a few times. CDR3 amino acids: CASSFRDRAGYQETQYF. The DNA for the CDR3 is TGTGCCAGCAGCTTTAGGGACAGGGCGGGGTACCAAGAGACCCAGTACTTC. V gene TRBV11-2 combines with J gene TRBJ2-5; TRBD1 agrees at 9 bases. Germline V lookup: CDR1 SGHAT, CDR2 FQNNGV. V shed 3 bases and J 0 bases; nucleotides not matched to a gene: 8. This CDR3 is 17 amino acids long.

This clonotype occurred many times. The DNA for the CDR3 is TGTGCCACCCAGGCGACCGGTGGTGAAAAACTGTTTTTT. Its protein is CATQATGGEKLFF. J is TRBJ1-4 and V is TRBV27, with D unresolved. The germline V gene has CDR1 MNHEY and CDR2 SMNVEV (reference sequence). Deletions cut 10 bases from V and 7 bases from J, with 16 bases between. There are 13 residues in the CDR3. The complete variable domain, with remaining parts taken from reference TRBV27 and TRBJ1-4, reads EAQVTQNPRYLITVTGKKLTVTCSQNMNHEYMSWYRQDPGLGLRQIYYSMNVEVTDKGDVPEGYKVSRKEKRNFPLILESPSPNQTSLYFCATQATGGEKLFFGSGTQLSVL.

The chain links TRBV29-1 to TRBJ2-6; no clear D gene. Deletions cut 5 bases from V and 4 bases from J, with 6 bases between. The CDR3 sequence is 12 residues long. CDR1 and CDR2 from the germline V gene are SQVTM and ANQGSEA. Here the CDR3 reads CSVPVGANVLTF. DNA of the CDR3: TGCAGCGTTCCTGTAGGGGCCAACGTCCTGACTTTC. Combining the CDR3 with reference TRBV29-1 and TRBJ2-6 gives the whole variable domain SAVISQKPSRDICQRGTSLTIQCQVDSQVTMMFWYRQQPGQSLTLIATANQGSEATYESGFVIDKFPISRPNLTFSTLTVSNMSPEDSSIYLCSVPVGANVLTFGAGSRLTVL.

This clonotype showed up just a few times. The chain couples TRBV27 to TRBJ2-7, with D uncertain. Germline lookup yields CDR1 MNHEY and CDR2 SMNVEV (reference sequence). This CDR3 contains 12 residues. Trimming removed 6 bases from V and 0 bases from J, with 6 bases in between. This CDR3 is CASSPPSYEQYF. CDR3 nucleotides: TGTGCCAGCAGCCCGCCCTCCTACGAGCAGTACTTC.

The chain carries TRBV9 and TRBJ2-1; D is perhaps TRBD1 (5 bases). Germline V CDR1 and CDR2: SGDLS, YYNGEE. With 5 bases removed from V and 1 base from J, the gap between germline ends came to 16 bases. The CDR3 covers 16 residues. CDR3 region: CASSSSSGKSYNEQFF. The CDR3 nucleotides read TGTGCCAGCAGTTCCTCTTCAGGGAAGTCCTACAATGAGCAGTTCTTC.

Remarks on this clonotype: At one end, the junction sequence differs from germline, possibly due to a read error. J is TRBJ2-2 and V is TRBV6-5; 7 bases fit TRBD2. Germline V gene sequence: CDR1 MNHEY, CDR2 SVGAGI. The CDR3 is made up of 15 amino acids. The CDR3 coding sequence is TGTGCCAACAGTTACTTTCGGGGGGAGTTCGGGGAGCTGTTTTTT. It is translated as CANSYFRGEFGELFF.

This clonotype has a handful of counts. The CDR3 reads CSAHSVSSYNEQFF. The CDR3 DNA sequence: TGCAGTGCTCATAGCGTTAGCTCCTACAATGAGCAGTTCTTC. The gene calls are TRBV20-1 and TRBJ2-1; maybe TRBD2 (5 bases). The V end was cut by 5 bases, the J end by 0 bases, with 11 bases between. CDR1 is DFQATT, CDR2 SNEGSKA, per germline (reference sequence). The CDR3 has 14 residues.

CDR3 amino acids: CASSSPLLGAGELFF. The CDR3 DNA is TGTGCCAGCAGTTCCCCCCTTTTGGGGGCCGGGGAGCTGTTTTTT. The genes are TRBV28 and TRBJ2-2; D possibly uses TRBD1 or TRBD2 (5 bases each). V was pared by 4 bases and J by 6 bases, with 15 bases between. Germline assignment: CDR1 MDHEN and CDR2 SYDVKM. The CDR3 length is 15 residues. Full variable domain (outside the CDR3, taken from reference TRBV28 and TRBJ2-2): DVKVTQSSRYLVKRTGEKVFLECVQDMDHENMFWYRQDPGLGLRLIYFSYDVKMKEKGDIPEGYSVSREKKERFSLILESASTNQTSMYLCASSSPLLGAGELFFGEGSRLTVL.